Presented here are 17 T cell receptor beta chains from one specimen sequenced in a study of T cells expressing NK-cell markers. TCRdb derives one entry per CDR3 protein from the 5' RACE reads, leaving out DNA. The sample's table shows 300,000 to 500,000 distinct CDR3 sequences. The sequenced sample consisted of blood T cells: a sorted CD56 or NKG2C T cell subset, CD4+ or CD8+ T cells, or bulk PBMC T cells (not recorded which). The receptors derive from a woman in her forties or fifties in good health.

The chain employs TRBV18 and TRBJ2-3; TCRdb calls TRBD1, which cannot be checked without DNA. This CDR3 has 14 residues. In germline, CDR1 is KGHSH, CDR2 LQKENI. CDR3 sequence: CASSLPQGRDTQYF.

This sequence joins TRBV7-8 and TRBJ2-1; the D call of TRBD2 rests on TCRdb alone, since no DNA is present to check it. CDR1 is SGHVS, CDR2 FQNEAQ, per germline. The length of the CDR3 is 14 residues. The CDR3 spells CASSARLVYNEQFF.

CDR3 protein: CASSLTRETQYF. The chain links TRBV12-3 or TRBV12-4 to TRBJ2-5. This CDR3 region has 12 residues.

The rearrangement uses TRBV5-1 and TRBJ1-1; lacking DNA, the TRBD1 call made by TCRdb goes unchecked. The CDR3 is 14 residues long. Germline CDR1 reads SGHRS; CDR2 reads YFSETQ. CDR3: CASGNRVGDTEAFF.

This sequence joins TRBV5-1 and TRBJ1-1. Germline assignment: CDR1 SGHRS and CDR2 YFSETQ. This CDR3 spans 15 amino acids. CDR3 amino acids: CASSPEEGFITEAFF.

This chain joins TRBV15 and TRBJ2-1. Germline V gene lookup returns CDR1 LNHNV and CDR2 YYDKDF (reference sequence). There are 17 residues in the CDR3. CDR3 in amino acids: CATSRETHLSGSSEQFF.

The chain carries TRBV10-1 and TRBJ2-1. The CDR3 covers 13 residues. In germline, CDR1 is WNHNN, CDR2 SYGVQD (reference sequence). The CDR3 reads CASSAGFKGEQFF.

V gene TRBV11-1 combines with J gene TRBJ2-1; the TCRdb call, TRBD2, lacks DNA for checking. The length of the CDR3 is 15 residues. Per germline, CDR1 SGHAT and CDR2 FQDESV (reference sequence). The CDR3 region is CASSLDGRRDNEQFF.

The chain recombines TRBV5-1 with TRBJ2-5; TCRdb's D call of TRBD2 is untestable without DNA. CDR3 size: 15 residues. Germline CDR1 is SGHRS and CDR2 is YFSETQ. The CDR3 protein is CASSHPSGSAETQYF. Based on the CDR3 plus reference TRBV5-1 and TRBJ2-5, the full variable domain is KAGVTQTPRYLIKTRGQQVTLSCSPISGHRSVSWYQQTPGQGLQFLFEYFSETQRNKGNFPGRFSGRQFSNSRSEMNVSTLELGDSALYLCASSHPSGSAETQYFGPGTRLLVL.

The chain is built from TRBV20-1 and TRBJ2-4; TCRdb calls TRBD1, which cannot be checked without DNA. Germline V CDR1 and CDR2: DFQATT, SNEGSKA (reference sequence). This CDR3 region has 13 residues. The CDR3 loop reads CSVGGRGENIQYF.

This rearrangement joins TRBV7-9 to TRBJ2-1. The germline V gene encodes CDR1 SEHNR and CDR2 FQNEAQ (reference sequence). The CDR3 sequence is 11 residues long. The CDR3 region is CASSLSFEQFF.

The chain joins TRBV6-5 to TRBJ2-1; TCRdb returns TRBD1, unconfirmable since there is no DNA. Germline V gives CDR1 MNHEY, CDR2 SVGAGI. The CDR3 consists of 15 residues. The CDR3 is CASSYQQGLNHEQFF.

The gene calls are TRBV5-1 and TRBJ2-7. Germline lookup yields CDR1 SGHRS and CDR2 YFSETQ. The CDR3 covers 11 residues. CDR3 region: CASSSSYEQYF.

The chain uses TRBV5-1 and TRBJ2-3. CDR3 length: 13 residues. Germline V gives CDR1 SGHRS, CDR2 YFSETQ. The chain's CDR3 is CASRKESTDTQYF.

V usage is TRBV19 and J usage is TRBJ2-7. Germline V lookup: CDR1 LNHDA, CDR2 SQIVND (reference sequence). The CDR3 has 13 amino acids. This CDR3 reads CASSIDLSYEQYF.

V and J are TRBV5-5 and TRBJ1-4. The CDR3 runs to 13 residues. The germline CDR1 and CDR2 sequences are SGHKS and YYEKEE (reference sequence). The chain's CDR3 is CASSLLSNEKLFF. The variable domain in full, completed from reference TRBV5-5 and TRBJ1-4, reads DAGVTQSPTHLIKTRGQQVTLRCSPISGHKSVSWYQQVLGQGPQFIFQYYEKEERGRGNFPDRFSARQFPNYSSELNVNALLLGDSALYLCASSLLSNEKLFFGSGTQLSVL.

The chain links TRBV12-3 or TRBV12-4 to TRBJ2-3; TCRdb calls TRBD1, which cannot be checked without DNA. CDR3 length: 16 residues. CDR3 loop: CASSFPTGGFTDTQYF.